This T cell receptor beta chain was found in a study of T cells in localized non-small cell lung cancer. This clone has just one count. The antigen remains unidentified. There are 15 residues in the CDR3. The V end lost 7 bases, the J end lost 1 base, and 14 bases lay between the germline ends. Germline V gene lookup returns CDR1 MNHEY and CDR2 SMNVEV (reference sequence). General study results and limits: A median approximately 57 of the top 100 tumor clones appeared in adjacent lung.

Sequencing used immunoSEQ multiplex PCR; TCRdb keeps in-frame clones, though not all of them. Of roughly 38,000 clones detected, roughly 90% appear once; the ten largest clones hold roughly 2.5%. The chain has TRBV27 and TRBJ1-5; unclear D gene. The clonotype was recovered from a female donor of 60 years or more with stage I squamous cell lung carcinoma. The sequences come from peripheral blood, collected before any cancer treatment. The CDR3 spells CASNRRGDSNQPQHF. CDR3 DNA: TGTGCCAGCAACCGTCGGGGAGACAGCAATCAGCCCCAGCATTTT.